This T cell receptor beta chain was captured in a study of T cell responses to AZD1222 COVID-19 vaccine. Broader study findings: The number of AZD1222 recipients seropositive at baseline was only 6 or 7. After the peak T cell response, and only then, were repertoires sampled.

Generated by immunoSEQ multiplex PCR, the TCRdb table keeps only in-frame clones and is missing some. Of just over 150,000 clones listed, 85% to 95% are singletons. This clone appeared a single time. The antigen remains unidentified. Sequencing was performed on peripheral blood, taken 28 days after the second AZD1222 dose. This receptor was taken from an adult who received the AZD1222 COVID-19 vaccine.

The CDR3 protein is CASSQGRVRRTQNTEAFF. The CDR3, as DNA: TGTGCCAGCAGCCAAGGGCGGGTTCGGAGGACACAGAACACTGAAGCTTTCTTT. The V call is TRBV4-2, the J call TRBJ1-1; TRBD1 might be the D (5 bases). The CDR3 has 18 residues. Germline values: CDR1 LGHNA, CDR2 YNFKEQ. The V and J ends lost 1 base and 1 base respectively, with 19 bases between them.